This T cell receptor (beta chain) derives from a study of early T cells in non-severe SARS-CoV-2 infection. This clonotype showed up many times. The CDR3 length is 16 residues. V was clipped by 7 bases and J by 0 bases; unmatched bases: 1. Each CDR3 protein is one row after TCRdb ran MiXCR on the 5' RACE reads. Of about 33,000 distinct CDR3 sequences listed, 5.7% are singletons. The sequence was collected from an adult who was a healthcare worker with PCR-confirmed SARS-CoV-2 infection or an uninfected control (not recorded which). V and J are TRBV12-3 or TRBV12-4 and TRBJ2-2; 14 positions agree with TRBD2. The sequencing input was whole blood. CDR3 coding DNA: TGTGCCAGCACGGGACTAGCGGGAGCGAACACCGGGGAGCTGTTTTTT. Translating gives CASTGLAGANTGELFF.